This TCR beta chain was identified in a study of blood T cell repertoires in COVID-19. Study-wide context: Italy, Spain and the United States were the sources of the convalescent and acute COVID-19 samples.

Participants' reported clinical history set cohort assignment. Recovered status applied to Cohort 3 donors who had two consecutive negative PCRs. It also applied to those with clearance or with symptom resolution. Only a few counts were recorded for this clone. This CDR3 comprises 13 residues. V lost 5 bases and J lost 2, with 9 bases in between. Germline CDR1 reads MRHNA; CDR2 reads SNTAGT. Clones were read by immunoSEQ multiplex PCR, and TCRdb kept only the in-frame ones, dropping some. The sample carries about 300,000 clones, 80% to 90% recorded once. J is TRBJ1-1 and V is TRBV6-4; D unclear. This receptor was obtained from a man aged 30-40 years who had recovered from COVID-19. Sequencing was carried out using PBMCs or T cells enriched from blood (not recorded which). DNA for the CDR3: TGTGCCAGCAGTCGGGCGGGAAACACTGAAGCTTTCTTT. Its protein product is CASSRAGNTEAFF.